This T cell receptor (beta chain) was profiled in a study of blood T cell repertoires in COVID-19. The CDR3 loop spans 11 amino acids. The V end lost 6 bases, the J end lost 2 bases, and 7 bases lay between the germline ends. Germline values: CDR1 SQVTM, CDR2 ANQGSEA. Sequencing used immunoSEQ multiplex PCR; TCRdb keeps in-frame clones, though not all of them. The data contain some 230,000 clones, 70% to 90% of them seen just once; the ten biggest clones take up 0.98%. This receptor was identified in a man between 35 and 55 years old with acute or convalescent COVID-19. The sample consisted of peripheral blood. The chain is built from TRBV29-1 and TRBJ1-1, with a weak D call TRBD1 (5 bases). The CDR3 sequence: CSVTVNTEAFF. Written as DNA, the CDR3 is TGCAGCGTGACAGTTAACACTGAAGCTTTCTTT.